The entry that follows covers one T cell receptor beta chain sequence. This entry is derived from a study of Ad26.COV2.S vaccination and SARS-CoV-2 variants. Germline-derived CDR1 and CDR2 are SGDLS and YYNGEE. The ends were cut back, 4 bases at V and 5 bases at J, with 4 bases in the middle. This CDR3 has 11 amino acids. Profiled with immunoSEQ multiplex PCR; TCRdb holds only in-frame clones, not every one. The data hold roughly 320,000 clones, with about 86% observed a single time. Treatment defined: around 19 received Ad26.COV2.S at low or high dose, single or two shots; roughly five received placebo; per-sample allocation not given. The study sampled participants on day 63 after the first vaccine or placebo injection. An adult donor aged 18-55 years was enrolled in Boston.

The source was peripheral blood, collected in a trial of Ad26.COV2.S vaccine versus placebo. J is TRBJ2-1 and V is TRBV9; D is unclear. The clonotype comes from a person aged 18-65 years who received the Ad26.COV2.S COVID-19 vaccine or a placebo. CDR3 nucleotide sequence: TGTGCCAGCAGCACTCACAATGAGCAGTTCTTC. Its translation: CASSTHNEQFF.